Below are 29 T cell receptor beta chains sequenced from a single sample in a study of neoadjuvant anti-PD-1 for oral cavity cancer. Specified time point: after neoadjuvant nivolumab, at surgical resection. The protocol was immunoSEQ multiplex PCR, while the TCRdb copy is restricted to in-frame clones and leaves out a portion. The sample includes 20,000 to 30,000 clones, around a quarter of them seen just once. This specimen consisted of tumor tissue, obtained after nivolumab (anti-PD-1) treatment. The origin of the receptors is a person between 35 and 79 years old with oral cavity squamous cell carcinoma.

CDR3 sequence (DNA): TGTGCCAGCAGTGAGGGTGGCAATCAGCCCCAGCATTTT. Residues: CASSEGGNQPQHF. This rearrangement joins TRBV11-2 to TRBJ1-5; D unclear. This CDR3 has 13 amino acids. V lost 6 bases, J lost 2 bases, and 8 bases lay in between. Per the germline V gene, CDR1 is SGHAT and CDR2 is FQNNGV.

Many counts were recorded for this clone. The rearrangement links TRBV5-1 to TRBJ1-1; the D gene is possibly TRBD1 (6 bases). The V end was cut by 0 bases, the J end by 4 bases, with 16 bases between. Germline CDR1 and CDR2: SGHRS and YFSETQ. The CDR3 sequence is 16 residues long. CDR3 amino acids: CASSLGSVGARTEAFF. The CDR3, as DNA: TGCGCCAGCAGCTTGGGTAGCGTGGGGGCGCGCACTGAAGCTTTCTTT.

This clone was recorded a few times. The chain is built from TRBV2 and TRBJ1-6, with D unresolved. Deletions cut 5 bases from V and 0 bases from J, with 5 bases between. The CDR3 covers 14 residues. The germline V gene has CDR1 SNHLY and CDR2 FYNNEI. This CDR3 reads CASSPSSYNSPLHF. The CDR3 region has the DNA TGTGCCAGCAGTCCCAGCTCCTATAATTCACCCCTCCACTTT.

This clone was recorded at least ten times. This chain links TRBV11-1 with TRBJ1-2; D remains unclear. V dropped 1 base and J dropped 4 bases, with 13 bases sitting between them. The CDR3 runs 15 residues. CDR1 is SGHAT, CDR2 FQDESV, per germline (reference sequence). CDR3 in amino acids: CASSLDPGLRYGYTF. CDR3 in DNA: TGTGCCAGCAGCTTAGATCCGGGTTTGCGCTATGGCTACACCTTC.

The rearrangement links TRBV18 to TRBJ1-2; D not certain. Trimming shortened V by 6 bases and J by 8 bases, and 16 bases separated the two germline ends. From germline, CDR1 is KGHSH and CDR2 LQKENI. The CDR3 is 13 residues long. The CDR3 loop is CASSPTGARGYTF. In DNA form, the CDR3 reads TGTGCCAGCTCTCCTACCGGTGCACGCGGCTACACCTTC.

This clone was counted a few times. The chain links TRBV21-1 to TRBJ2-7. TRBV21-1 is labeled a pseudogene. The CDR3 runs to 15 residues. The CDR3 nucleotides read TGTGCCAGCAGCAAATTGCGGGACATATGGCCCGAGCAGTACTTC. This encodes CASSKLRDIWPEQYF.

The chain combines TRBV2 with TRBJ1-5, with D unclear. This CDR3 is built from 15 residues. Germline-derived CDR1 and CDR2 are SNHLY and FYNNEI. The V and J ends lost 4 bases and 1 base respectively, with 11 bases between them. CDR3 sequence reads: CASSGRDLSNQPQHF. DNA of the CDR3: TGTGCCAGCAGTGGACGTGATTTGAGCAATCAGCCCCAGCATTTT. Complete variable domain (other parts from reference TRBV2 and TRBJ1-5): EPEVTQTPSHQVTQMGQEVILRCVPISNHLYFYWYRQILGQKVEFLVSFYNNEISEKSEIFDDQFSVERPDGSNFTLKIRSTKLEDSAMYFCASSGRDLSNQPQHFGDGTRLSIL.

This clone was picked up many times. The rearrangement uses TRBV7-2 and TRBJ2-5, with D possibly matching TRBD2 (5 bases). V was shortened by 0 bases and J by 4 bases, with 9 bases between the two germline ends. The germline V gene encodes CDR1 SGHTA and CDR2 FQGNSA. The CDR3 loop spans 14 amino acids. The CDR3 reads CASSLAGERETQYF. In DNA form, the CDR3 reads TGTGCCAGCAGCTTAGCTGGGGAGCGAGAGACCCAGTACTTC.

This clone was observed a handful of times. The rearrangement uses TRBV20-1 and TRBJ1-1; D unclear. V gave up 4 bases and J gave up 6 bases, with 9 bases separating them. CDR1 is DFQATT and CDR2 is SNEGSKA in the germline V gene (reference sequence). The CDR3 extends over 11 amino acids. The CDR3 nucleotides are TGCAGTGCTATTGTGTACTCTGAAGCTTTCTTT. This gives the protein CSAIVYSEAFF.

This clone was counted a few times. The chain recombines TRBV19 with TRBJ2-7; D gene ambiguous. Trimming cost V 5 bases and J 0 bases, with 8 bases left between them. Germline CDR1 LNHDA, CDR2 SQIVND (reference sequence). The CDR3 extends over 13 amino acids. CDR3 residues: CASSLGSSYEQYF. The CDR3 coding sequence is TGTGCCAGTAGTCTCGGCAGCTCCTACGAGCAGTACTTC.

The CDR3 here is CASSAGLAGEQFF. The CDR3 bases are TGTGCCAGCAGCGCGGGACTAGCAGGTGAGCAGTTCTTC. The chain carries TRBV7-2 and TRBJ2-1; 9 positions agree with TRBD2. This CDR3 comprises 13 residues. Germline-derived CDR1 and CDR2 are SGHTA and FQGNSA. V dropped 5 bases and J dropped 9; count of bases not matched to a gene: 5.

This clone was counted ten times or more. The rearrangement uses TRBV6-6 and TRBJ2-5; 7 nucleotides align to TRBD2. The CDR3 loop spans 15 amino acids. Losses at the gene ends were 5 bases for V and 5 bases for J; bases not matched to a gene: 11. Germline values: CDR1 MNHNY, CDR2 SVGAGI (reference sequence). The CDR3 sequence is CASSLFAGVKETQYF. CDR3 sequence (DNA): TGTGCCAGCAGTCTCTTCGCGGGGGTCAAGGAGACCCAGTACTTC.

This chain connects TRBV5-4 to TRBJ2-1; unclear D gene. Germline V gene data show CDR1 as SGHNT and CDR2 as YYREEE (reference sequence). Trimming took 0 bases from V and 3 from J, leaving 13 bases between them. The CDR3 runs to 16 residues. For the CDR3, the DNA is TGTGCCAGCAGCTTGGGGGCCAAAGCTGGCTACAATGAGCAGTTCTTC. Amino acids: CASSLGAKAGYNEQFF.

Written as DNA, the CDR3 is TGTGCCAGCAGTTCCGACAGGGACTACATGAACACTGAAGCTTTCTTT. Its translation is CASSSDRDYMNTEAFF. The rearrangement links TRBV27 to TRBJ1-1, with 7 bases that match TRBD1. The CDR3 contains 16 residues. Germline V lookup: CDR1 MNHEY, CDR2 SMNVEV (reference sequence). Trimming took 4 bases from V and 0 from J; bases not matched to a gene: 8.

The rearrangement uses TRBV5-1 and TRBJ2-3; D might be TRBD1 or TRBD2, each matching 5 bases. Germline-derived CDR1 and CDR2 are SGHRS and YFSETQ. CDR3 size: 15 residues. The V and J ends lost 1 base and 4 bases respectively, with 13 bases between them. CDR3 region: CASSLKGSGPDTQYF. The CDR3 bases are TGCGCCAGCAGCTTGAAGGGGTCGGGGCCAGATACGCAGTATTTT.

There are a few counts of this clone. Other DNA sequences of this sample code for an identical CDR3. The rearrangement uses TRBV6-5 and TRBJ2-2; the match to TRBD1 covers 7 bases. CDR1 is MNHEY and CDR2 is SVGAGI in the germline V gene. This CDR3 has 15 amino acids. J lost 4 bases, V lost 6 bases, and 8 bases had no gene match. The CDR3 sequence is CASRKRTGRTGELFF. DNA of the CDR3: TGTGCCAGCAGGAAAAGGACAGGTCGCACCGGGGAGCTGTTTTTT.

V is TRBV7-9 and J is TRBJ2-7, with D tentatively TRBD2 (5 bases). V was pared by 3 bases and J by 3 bases, with 12 bases between. CDR1 SEHNR and CDR2 FQNEAQ come from the germline V gene (reference sequence). The CDR3 spans 14 residues. The CDR3 DNA is TGTGCCAGCAGCTTCAGCGGTAGTGGCTACGAGCAGTACTTC. Translation: CASSFSGSGYEQYF.

The chain is built from TRBV2 and TRBJ1-6; no clear D. Germline CDR1 and CDR2: SNHLY and FYNNEI. This CDR3 has 12 residues. Trimming removed 5 bases at V and 9 bases at J, with 8 bases between. CDR3 bases: TGTGCCAGCAGTTCCCAGGTTTCACCCCTCCACTTT. Its translation: CASSSQVSPLHF.

This clone has more than one count but fewer than ten. This sequence joins TRBV9 and TRBJ1-2; no definite D call. This CDR3 comprises 14 residues. Trimming removed 0 bases at V and 5 bases at J, with 11 bases between. Germline CDR1 is SGDLS and CDR2 is YYNGEE. The CDR3 here is CASSVVPRSYGYTF. The DNA of the CDR3 is TGTGCCAGCAGCGTAGTCCCACGGTCGTATGGCTACACCTTC.

This clone was counted a few times. The chain joins TRBV2 to TRBJ2-2; 16 bases are shared with TRBD2. CDR3 length: 19 residues. The V and J ends lost 6 bases and 1 base, in that order; junction bases with no gene match: 8. CDR1 SNHLY and CDR2 FYNNEI come from the germline V gene. The CDR3 bases are TGTGCCAGCAGGGCCCCGGGACTAGCGGGGGGGCTGAACACCGGGGAGCTGTTTTTT. Translating it yields CASRAPGLAGGLNTGELFF.

This clone was detected a few times. V is TRBV9 and J is TRBJ2-3; the D gene is possibly TRBD2 (5 bases). There are 14 residues in the CDR3. The V and J ends lost 0 bases and 2 bases respectively, with 7 bases between them. Germline CDR1 and CDR2: SGDLS and YYNGEE. CDR3 nucleotide sequence: TGTGCCAGCAGCGTAGGAGGGTACACAGATACGCAGTATTTT. Residues: CASSVGGYTDTQYF.

The V and J genes are TRBV30 and TRBJ2-6; no clear D gene. This CDR3 has 14 amino acids. V lost 5 bases and J lost 0, with 8 bases in between. CDR1 and CDR2 (germline): GTSNPN, SVGIG (reference sequence). For the CDR3, the DNA is TGTGCCTGGGAAGTGAACTCTGGGGCCAACGTCCTGACTTTC. Its protein product is CAWEVNSGANVLTF.

The sample holds a few counts of this clone. The CDR3 nucleotides read TGTGCCAGCAGCCAAGAGGGCATAATAGCTTTCTTT. Amino acids: CASSQEGIIAFF. The rearrangement uses TRBV4-2 and TRBJ1-1, with no clear D. Germline V gene data show CDR1 as LGHNA and CDR2 as YNFKEQ. CDR3 length: 12 amino acids. Trimming took 0 bases from V and 10 from J, leaving 9 bases between them.

This clone was observed a few times. J is TRBJ1-2 and V is TRBV11-2, with no clear D. This CDR3 is 12 amino acids long. Germline values: CDR1 SGHAT, CDR2 FQNNGV. V shed 8 bases and J shed 3 bases, with 10 bases lying between them. This chain's CDR3 is CASGSGYYGYTF. For the CDR3, the DNA is TGTGCCAGCGGAAGTGGATACTATGGCTACACCTTC.

The chain uses TRBV9 and TRBJ1-4; D not certain. The CDR3 sequence is 13 residues long. Trimming left V 4 bases short and J 7 bases short, with 11 bases between. CDR1 and CDR2 from the germline V gene are SGDLS and YYNGEE. CDR3 nucleotides: TGTGCCAGCAGCCCGCCTGATGCTGAAAAACTGTTTTTT. Its protein is CASSPPDAEKLFF.

The chain links TRBV10-2 to TRBJ1-2, with unresolved D. V was cut by 2 bases and J by 5 bases, with 9 bases left in between. The CDR3 has 13 amino acids. Germline CDR1 and CDR2: WSHSY and SAAADI. The CDR3 DNA is TGCGCCAGCAGTGAGGGACGGCTGTATGGCTACACCTTC. Translation gives CASSEGRLYGYTF.

This clone was counted once. V gene TRBV27 combines with J gene TRBJ2-7; 9 bases are shared with TRBD1. The V and J ends lost 5 bases and 1 base, in that order; junction bases with no gene match: 3. CDR3 length equals 14 residues. Germline V gene lookup returns CDR1 MNHEY and CDR2 SMNVEV (reference sequence). CDR3 in amino acids: CASSTGGASYEQYF. CDR3 coding DNA: TGTGCCAGCAGTACAGGGGGCGCATCCTACGAGCAGTACTTC.

J is TRBJ2-1 and V is TRBV6-6, with a weak D call TRBD1 (6 bases). V lost 11 bases and J lost 1, with 15 bases in between. The germline gives CDR1 MNHNY, CDR2 SVGAGI (reference sequence). The CDR3 is 14 amino acids. CDR3: CAGGAAASYNEQFF. The CDR3, as DNA: TGTGCCGGGGGCGCCGCAGCTTCCTACAATGAGCAGTTCTTC.

Concerning this clone itself: At the DNA level, this CDR3 is encoded by other sequences in the same sample as well. The rearrangement uses TRBV5-1 and TRBJ2-7; weak D call: TRBD1 (6 bases). Germline assignment: CDR1 SGHRS and CDR2 YFSETQ. The CDR3 contains 13 residues. Trimming cost V 5 bases and J 2 bases, with 11 bases left between them. CDR3 amino acids: CASRAGVAYEQYF. CDR3 coding DNA: TGCGCCAGCAGGGCAGGGGTCGCCTACGAGCAGTACTTC.